This T cell receptor (beta chain) was documented in a study of CD4+ T cells in melanoma (dated by TCRdb to about 2022). About the full investigation: Neoantigen-specific CD4+ T cells in human melanoma were what the study investigated. Findings and caveats that apply to the study as a whole: The report described a correlation between neoantigen-specific CD4+ T cells and the function of CD8+ T cells, macrophages and B cells. Neoantigen-specific CD4+ T cells in melanoma were reported to show diverse differentiation states.

Libraries were made using the immunoSEQ multiplex PCR assay. TCRdb obtained this table from immuneACCESS and retained in-frame rearrangements with V and J assigned. These tables miss some clones; where compared with another copy, unresolved V genes account for less than half of the shortfall, and the remainder is unexplained. This sample holds about 140,000 clones; 80% to 95% were observed only once. The ten largest clones add up to less than 2% of the sample. The CDR3 numbers 16 residues from cysteine through phenylalanine. The kept DNA is CDR3 alone, 48 bases in frame from the first base. V loses 0 bases of germline sequence and J loses 5 bases, and the interval between the two ends is 16 bases. Taken from the germline V gene (reference sequence), the CDR1 and CDR2 loops are LNHNV and YYDKDF. The donors were people with melanoma. Comments on this clone: Its antigen is currently not known. The record has no base qualities; no much larger clone is one base away.

The sequence was obtained from a human donor with melanoma. The chain uses TRBV15 and TRBJ2-5, with a tentative D gene TRBD1 over 5 matching bases. This receptor has the CDR3 CATSRDLGPQEETQYF. The nucleotide sequence reads as follows: TGTGCCACCAGCAGAGATCTGGGCCCACAGGAGGAGACCCAGTACTTC.